This entry concerns a single T cell receptor beta chain. Its antigen is not yet known. Qualities for individual bases were not recorded, and no much larger clone is one base off. Each collaborating institution followed its own protocols to collect whole blood in K2EDTA tubes. For TCRbeta analysis, collaborator samples were shipped as frozen whole blood, as isolated PBMCs, or as DNA extracted from either sample type. From the cysteine through the phenylalanine, the CDR3 covers 15 amino acids. Only the CDR3 part of the read is kept: 45 bases, read in frame from the first base. Trimming takes 5 bases off V and 0 bases off J; junction bases not matched to a gene: 5. CDR1 and CDR2 were assigned from the germline V gene as MRHNA and SNTAGT. These data are taken from a study of blood T cell repertoires in COVID-19 (dated by TCRdb to about 2020). With respect to the entire study: Samples covering the acute and convalescent phases of COVID-19 were provided by collaborators in the United States, Italy and Spain. Where HLA class I and class II types were available, the types were taken from metadata supplied by the sample provider, not from assay-based typing. The repertoires were made available in a free public database intended to serve as a resource for research on the immune response to SARS-CoV-2. Samples came from the ongoing ImmuneRACE study (first 160 participants) plus 1,254 subjects from 6 global collaborators. The prospective study material was composed of cDNA or gDNA derived from T cells, B-cell-depleted T cells, or PBMCs. Subjects who had been exposed to COVID-19, were actively infected with it, or had recovered from it provided the deeply sampled blood TCRbeta repertoires that made up the dataset. A de-identified subject ID, COVID-19 status, age in years and sex were almost always included in the sample metadata. What the study reported, not specific to this receptor: The amount of clinical and demographic metadata varied by source and participant and was provided uncurated.

TCRbeta CDR3 regions were amplified from genomic DNA by means of the immunoSEQ Assay, a bias-controlled multiplex PCR. The paper's data handling went like this. The number of nucleated cells in each sample was estimated by amplification of reference gene primers within the assay. To quantify the absolute abundance of each unique TCRbeta CDR3 rearrangement, sequence reads were collapsed and filtered. Productive Simpson clonality was computed per sample as the square root of Simpson's diversity index over productive rearrangements. In its TCRdb copy, this immuneACCESS table keeps in-frame sequences only and misses some clones. Where compared with another copy, unresolved V genes explain less than half of these, and the others have no known cause. V, J and clone size are those of that table, while D and trimming were read from the DNA. A total of 80,000 or so clones appear in this sample, around 90% of them only once. The leading ten clones occupy 9.1% of the sample.

Sequencing was carried out using peripheral blood. The chain links TRBV6-4 with TRBJ2-3, and 7 bases in between align with TRBD1. The sequence was collected from a human donor in a cohort sampled during active COVID-19. The DNA sequence reads TGTGCCAGCAGTTCCGGGACAGCGAGCACAGATACGCAGTATTTT. It encodes CASSSGTASTDTQYF.